Shown below are 10 T cell receptor beta chains from a single sample sequenced in a study of cytomegalovirus exposure and HLA in healthy donors. PCR employed 60 Vbeta and 13 Jbeta primers. The table came from immunoSEQ multiplex PCR; TCRdb's copy has only in-frame clones and leaves some out. The listing records around 150,000 clones. Sequences were obtained from PBMCs. The source of these receptors is a woman aged 60-75 years in good health and CMV-seronegative.

The gene calls are TRBV29-1 and TRBJ1-2; 8 nucleotides align to TRBD1. With 7 bases clipped from V and 2 bases from J, the junction kept 6 bases outside the gene matches. The CDR3 consists of 13 residues. Germline-derived CDR1 and CDR2 are SQVTM and ANQGSEA. In DNA, the CDR3 is TGCAGCGCTGCGACAGGGGACAACTATGGCTACACCTTC. The encoded protein is CSAATGDNYGYTF. Combining the CDR3 with reference TRBV29-1 and TRBJ1-2 gives the whole variable domain SAVISQKPSRDICQRGTSLTIQCQVDSQVTMMFWYRQQPGQSLTLIATANQGSEATYESGFVIDKFPISRPNLTFSTLTVSNMSPEDSSIYLCSAATGDNYGYTFGSGTRLTVV.

V gene TRBV4-2 combines with J gene TRBJ2-3; D is possibly TRBD2 (5 bases). The CDR3 contains 15 residues. Germline CDR1 is LGHNA and CDR2 is YNFKEQ. The V end was cut by 7 bases, the J end by 6 bases, with 20 bases between. CDR3 coding DNA: TGTGCCAGCATCAAATCCCTCCAGGAGGACGATACGCAGTATTTT. Protein product: CASIKSLQEDDTQYF.

The chain recombines TRBV6-1 with TRBJ2-1, with 9 bases matching TRBD1. This CDR3 spans 15 amino acids. With 5 bases clipped from V and 8 bases from J, the junction kept 10 bases outside the gene matches. Germline V gene data show CDR1 as MNHNS and CDR2 as SASEGT. This CDR3 reads CASSSTGTGRDEQFF. The CDR3 DNA reads as TGTGCCAGCAGTTCTACCGGGACAGGGCGGGATGAGCAGTTCTTC.

The chain links TRBV19 to TRBJ2-2, with 7 bases matching TRBD1. V dropped 1 base and J dropped 2; count of bases not matched to a gene: 7. Germline V gene data show CDR1 as LNHDA and CDR2 as SQIVND (reference sequence). This CDR3 contains 17 residues. The CDR3 nucleotides are TGTGCCAGTAGTATAGGCTGGACAGGCCCCAACACCGGGGAGCTGTTTTTT. Translation: CASSIGWTGPNTGELFF.

This chain links TRBV18 with TRBJ2-7, with TRBD1 matching 10 bases. This CDR3 has 14 residues. Looked up from germline, CDR1 is KGHSH and CDR2 is LQKENI. The ends lost 2 bases at V and 4 bases at J; junction bases unmatched: 2. The CDR3 here is CASSPLGQGYEQYF. The CDR3 bases are TGTGCCAGCTCACCATTGGGACAGGGGTACGAGCAGTACTTC.

V gene TRBV19 combines with J gene TRBJ2-2; 7 nucleotides match TRBD1. Germline CDR1 reads LNHDA; CDR2 reads SQIVND (reference sequence). The V gene end was trimmed by 3 bases and the J gene end by 0 bases; junction bases not matched to a gene: 7. The length of the CDR3 is 17 residues. The CDR3 loop reads CASSMVQGFANTGELFF. CDR3 DNA sequence: TGTGCCAGTAGTATGGTACAGGGGTTCGCGAACACCGGGGAGCTGTTTTTT.

V gene TRBV7-9 combines with J gene TRBJ1-1, with D uncertain. V was trimmed by 1 base and J by 1 base, leaving 4 bases between them. CDR1 is SEHNR and CDR2 is FQNEAQ in the germline V gene (reference sequence). The CDR3 sequence is 13 residues long. The DNA of the CDR3 is TGTGCCAGCAGCTTAGTAGCGAACACTGAAGCTTTCTTT. This translates into CASSLVANTEAFF.

The CDR3 sequence: CASTLYNEQFF. The CDR3 nucleotides are TGTGCCAGCACACTTTACAATGAGCAGTTCTTC. The chain links TRBV2 to TRBJ2-1; no clear D. The ends were cut back, 7 bases at V and 4 bases at J, with 5 bases in the middle. There are 11 residues in the CDR3. Germline V CDR1 and CDR2: SNHLY, FYNNEI.

The genes are TRBV27 and TRBJ2-2; tentatively, D is TRBD2 (6 bases). Trimming pared 2 bases from V and 2 bases from J, leaving 9 bases between. The CDR3 has 15 residues. The germline V gene has CDR1 MNHEY and CDR2 SMNVEV (reference sequence). The CDR3 DNA follows: TGTGCCAGCAGTTTAAGGAGGGGAAACACCGGGGAGCTGTTTTTT. Protein product: CASSLRRGNTGELFF.

The V and J genes are TRBV7-2 and TRBJ1-1, with D hard to call. Trimming removed 1 base at V and 8 bases at J, with 8 bases between. This CDR3 is 12 amino acids long. Germline V gene lookup returns CDR1 SGHTA and CDR2 FQGNSA. The CDR3 protein is CASSLGEGEAFF. CDR3 sequence (DNA): TGTGCCAGCAGCTTAGGAGAGGGAGAAGCTTTCTTT.